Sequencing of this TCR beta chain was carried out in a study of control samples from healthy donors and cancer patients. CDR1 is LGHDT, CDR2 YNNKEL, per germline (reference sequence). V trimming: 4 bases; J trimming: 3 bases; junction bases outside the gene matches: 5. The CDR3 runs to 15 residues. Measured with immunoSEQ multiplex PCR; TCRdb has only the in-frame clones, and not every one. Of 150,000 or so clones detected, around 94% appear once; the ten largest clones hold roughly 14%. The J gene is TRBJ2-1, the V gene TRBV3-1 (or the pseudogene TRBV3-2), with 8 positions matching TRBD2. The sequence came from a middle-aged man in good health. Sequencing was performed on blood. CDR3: CASSPYLAGYNEQFF. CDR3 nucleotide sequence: TGTGCCAGCAGCCCGTATCTAGCGGGCTACAATGAGCAGTTCTTC.